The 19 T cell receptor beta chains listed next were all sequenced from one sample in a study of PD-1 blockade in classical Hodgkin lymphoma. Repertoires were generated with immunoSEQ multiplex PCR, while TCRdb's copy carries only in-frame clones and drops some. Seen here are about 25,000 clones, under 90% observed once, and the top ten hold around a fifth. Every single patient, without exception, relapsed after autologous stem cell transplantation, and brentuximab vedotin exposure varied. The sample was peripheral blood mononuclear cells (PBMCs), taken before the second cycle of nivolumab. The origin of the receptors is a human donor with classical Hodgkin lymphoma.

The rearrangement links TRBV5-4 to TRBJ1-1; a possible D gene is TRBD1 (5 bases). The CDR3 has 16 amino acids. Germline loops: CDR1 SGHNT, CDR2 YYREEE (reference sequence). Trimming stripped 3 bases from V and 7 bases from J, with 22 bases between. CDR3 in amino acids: CASSSRRGLTGGEAFF. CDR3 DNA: TGTGCCAGCAGCTCCCGCCGGGGACTGACTGGGGGTGAAGCTTTCTTT.

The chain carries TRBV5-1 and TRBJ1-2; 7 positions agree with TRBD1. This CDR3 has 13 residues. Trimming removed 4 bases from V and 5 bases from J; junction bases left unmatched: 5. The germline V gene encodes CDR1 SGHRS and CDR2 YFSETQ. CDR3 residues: CASSRDSQYGYTF. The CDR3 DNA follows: TGCGCCAGCAGCCGGGACAGCCAATATGGCTACACCTTC.

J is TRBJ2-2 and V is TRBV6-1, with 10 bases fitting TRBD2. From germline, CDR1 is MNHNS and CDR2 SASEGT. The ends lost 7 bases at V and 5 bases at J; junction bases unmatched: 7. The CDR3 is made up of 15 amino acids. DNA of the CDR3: TGTGCCAGCAAGCTAGCGGGAGTCTGGACCGGGGAGCTGTTTTTT. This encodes CASKLAGVWTGELFF.

The CDR3 protein is CASSAGDRNTIYF. The CDR3 bases are TGTGCCAGCAGCGCCGGGGACCGGAACACCATATATTTT. The chain uses TRBV5-4 and TRBJ1-3, with D possibly being TRBD1 (5 bases). Germline-derived CDR1 and CDR2 are SGHNT and YYREEE (reference sequence). Trimming shortened V by 4 bases and J by 7 bases, and 12 bases separated the two germline ends. This CDR3 is built from 13 residues.

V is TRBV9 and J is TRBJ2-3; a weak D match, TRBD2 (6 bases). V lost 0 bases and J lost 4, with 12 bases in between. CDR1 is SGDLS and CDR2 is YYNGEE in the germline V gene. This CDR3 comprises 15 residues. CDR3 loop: CASSVAGWEADTQYF. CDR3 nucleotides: TGTGCCAGCAGCGTAGCAGGTTGGGAGGCAGATACGCAGTATTTT.

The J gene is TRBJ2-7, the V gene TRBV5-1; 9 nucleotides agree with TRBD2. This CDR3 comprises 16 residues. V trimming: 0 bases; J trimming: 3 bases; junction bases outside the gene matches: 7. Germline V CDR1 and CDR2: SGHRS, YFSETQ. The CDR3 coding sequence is TGCGCCAGCAGCTTGGAAGGTAGCGGGAGCTTCTACGAGCAGTACTTC. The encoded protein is CASSLEGSGSFYEQYF.

The CDR3 DNA follows: TGTGCCAGCAGCGAGACTGGAAACACCATATATTTT. It codes for CASSETGNTIYF. V gene TRBV9 combines with J gene TRBJ1-3; unclear D gene. The CDR3 contains 12 residues. V was trimmed by 3 bases and J by 2 bases, leaving 3 bases between them. Per germline, CDR1 SGDLS and CDR2 YYNGEE.

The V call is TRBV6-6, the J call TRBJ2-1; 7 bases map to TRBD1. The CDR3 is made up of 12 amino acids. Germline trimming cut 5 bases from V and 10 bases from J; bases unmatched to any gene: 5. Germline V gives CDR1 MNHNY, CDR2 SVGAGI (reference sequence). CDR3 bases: TGTGCCAGCAGTCCTACAGGGGAGGAGCAGTTCTTC. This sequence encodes CASSPTGEEQFF.

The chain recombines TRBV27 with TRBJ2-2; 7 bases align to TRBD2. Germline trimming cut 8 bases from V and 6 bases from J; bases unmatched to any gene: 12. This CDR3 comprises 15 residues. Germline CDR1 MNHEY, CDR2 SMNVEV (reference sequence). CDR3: CASGLLAGLAGELFF. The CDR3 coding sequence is TGTGCCAGCGGTCTATTAGCGGGTCTCGCCGGGGAGCTGTTTTTT.

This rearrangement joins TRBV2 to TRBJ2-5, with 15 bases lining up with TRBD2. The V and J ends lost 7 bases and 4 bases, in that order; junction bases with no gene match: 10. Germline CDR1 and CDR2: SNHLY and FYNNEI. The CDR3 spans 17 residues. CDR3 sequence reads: CASKRRTSGGASETQYF. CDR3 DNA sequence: TGTGCCAGCAAACGAAGGACTAGCGGGGGGGCCTCAGAGACCCAGTACTTC.

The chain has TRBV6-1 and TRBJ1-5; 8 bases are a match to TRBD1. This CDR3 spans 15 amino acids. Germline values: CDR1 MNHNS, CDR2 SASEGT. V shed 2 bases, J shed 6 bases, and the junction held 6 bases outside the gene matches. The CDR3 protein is CASSESGGRTQPQHF. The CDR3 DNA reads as TGTGCCAGCAGTGAATCAGGGGGCAGGACTCAGCCCCAGCATTTT.

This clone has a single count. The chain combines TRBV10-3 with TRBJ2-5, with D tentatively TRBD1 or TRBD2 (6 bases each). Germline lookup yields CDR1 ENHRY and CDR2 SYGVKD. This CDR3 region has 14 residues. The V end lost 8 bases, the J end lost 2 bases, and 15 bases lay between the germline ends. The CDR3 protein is CAIGSQGRQETQYF. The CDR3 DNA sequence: TGTGCCATCGGGTCCCAGGGGAGGCAAGAGACCCAGTACTTC.

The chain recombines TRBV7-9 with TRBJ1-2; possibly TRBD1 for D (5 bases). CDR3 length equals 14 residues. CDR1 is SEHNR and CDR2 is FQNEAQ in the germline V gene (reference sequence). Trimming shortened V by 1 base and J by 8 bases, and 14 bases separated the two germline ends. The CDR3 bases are TGTGCCAGCAGCTTAGGGACGCCCAGGGACGGCTACACCTTC. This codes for CASSLGTPRDGYTF.

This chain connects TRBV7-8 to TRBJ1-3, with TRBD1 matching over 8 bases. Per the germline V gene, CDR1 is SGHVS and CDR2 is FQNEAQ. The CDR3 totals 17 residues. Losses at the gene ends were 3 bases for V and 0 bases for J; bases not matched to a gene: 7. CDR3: CASSLFDRGASGNTIYF. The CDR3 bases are TGTGCCAGCAGCTTGTTCGACAGGGGCGCCTCTGGAAACACCATATATTTT.

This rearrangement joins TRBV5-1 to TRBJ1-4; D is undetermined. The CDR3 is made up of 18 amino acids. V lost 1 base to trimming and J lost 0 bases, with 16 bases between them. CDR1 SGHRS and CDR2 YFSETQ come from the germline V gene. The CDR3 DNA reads TGCGCCAGCAGCTTGCGCTGGTCAGCGTATACAACTAATGAAAAACTGTTTTTT. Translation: CASSLRWSAYTTNEKLFF.

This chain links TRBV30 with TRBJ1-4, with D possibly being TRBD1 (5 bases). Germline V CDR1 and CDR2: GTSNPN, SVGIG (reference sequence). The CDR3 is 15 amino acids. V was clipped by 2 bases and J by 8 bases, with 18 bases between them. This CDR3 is CAWSRQGATREKLFF. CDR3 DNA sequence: TGTGCCTGGAGTCGGCAGGGCGCGACGAGAGAAAAACTGTTTTTT.

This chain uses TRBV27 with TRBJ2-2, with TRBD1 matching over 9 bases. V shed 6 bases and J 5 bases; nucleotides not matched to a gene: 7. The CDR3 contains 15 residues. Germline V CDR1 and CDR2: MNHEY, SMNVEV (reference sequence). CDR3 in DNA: TGTGCCAGCAGCCCCGACAGGGGGTATACCGGGGAGCTGTTTTTT. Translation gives CASSPDRGYTGELFF.

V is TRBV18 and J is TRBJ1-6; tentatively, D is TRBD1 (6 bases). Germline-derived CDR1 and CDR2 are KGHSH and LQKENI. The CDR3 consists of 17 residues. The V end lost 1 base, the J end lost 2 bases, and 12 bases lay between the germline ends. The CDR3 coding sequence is TGTGCCAGCTCACCACGACAGGTGGGGGCCTATAATTCACCCCTCCACTTT. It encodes CASSPRQVGAYNSPLHF.

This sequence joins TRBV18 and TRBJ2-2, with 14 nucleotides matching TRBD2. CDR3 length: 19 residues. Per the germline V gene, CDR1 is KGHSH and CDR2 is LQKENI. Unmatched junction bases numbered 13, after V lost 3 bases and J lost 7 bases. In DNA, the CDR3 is TGTGCCAGCTCACCCCTCGCGACTAGCGGGAGGGCCATCGGCGGGGAGCTGTTTTTT. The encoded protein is CASSPLATSGRAIGGELFF.